This T cell receptor beta chain comes out of a study of neoadjuvant nivolumab and ipilimumab in lung cancer. General study points: Only a small number of samples underwent TCR sequencing.

The protocol was immunoSEQ multiplex PCR, while the TCRdb copy is restricted to in-frame clones and leaves out a portion. The sample holds several thousand clones, roughly 80% seen once. Germline V gene data show CDR1 as SNHLY and CDR2 as FYNNEI. CDR3 length: 13 residues. The ends were cut back, 6 bases at V and 3 bases at J, with 11 bases in the middle. This clone was detected once. What it binds is not known. This receptor was obtained from an adult with non-small cell lung cancer. This chain joins TRBV2 and TRBJ1-1; no definite D call. The sample here was adjacent normal lung tissue, taken after neoadjuvant nivolumab, alone or with ipilimumab, at or shortly before surgery. This CDR3 is CASRSTQYTEAFF. DNA for the CDR3: TGTGCCAGCAGGTCGACCCAGTACACTGAAGCTTTCTTT.